The 19 T cell receptor beta chains in this list originate from one sample, sequenced in a study of blood T cell repertoires in COVID-19. Method: immunoSEQ multiplex PCR; TCRdb's copy keeps in-frame clones and lacks some. The top ten hold 38% of the sample, which has over 30,000 clones, around 80% seen once. Specimen: peripheral blood. These receptors were obtained from a man at least 80 years old with active or convalescent COVID-19.

For the CDR3, the DNA is TGTGCCAGCAGCGCCAGCGGCTCTGGGGCCAACGTCCTGACTTTC. It translates to CASSASGSGANVLTF. The chain carries TRBV6-4 and TRBJ2-6, with D perhaps TRBD2 (5 bases). CDR1 is MRHNA, CDR2 SNTAGT, per germline. Between the trimmed V and J ends, which lost 6 bases and 0 bases, there was a span of 9 bases. The CDR3 has 15 residues.

This chain joins TRBV6-5 and TRBJ2-1; D gene unclear. This CDR3 contains 15 residues. V was pared by 6 bases and J by 4 bases, with 16 bases between. CDR1 and CDR2 (germline): MNHEY, SVGAGI. The CDR3: CASSLHAVSYNEQFF. The CDR3 DNA sequence: TGTGCCAGCAGCCTTCACGCGGTCAGTTACAATGAGCAGTTCTTC.

The V call is TRBV19, the J call TRBJ1-2, with 10 bases that match TRBD1. The CDR3 is 17 amino acids. Trimming removed 6 bases from V and 4 bases from J; junction bases left unmatched: 14. In germline, CDR1 is LNHDA, CDR2 SQIVND (reference sequence). CDR3 nucleotide sequence: TGTGCCAGTAGACCTGACGGGACAGGGGAGAAAGGCTATGGCTACACCTTC. Its protein product is CASRPDGTGEKGYGYTF. The entire variable domain, with the rest obtained from reference TRBV19 and TRBJ1-2, is as follows: DGGITQSPKYLFRKEGQNVTLSCEQNLNHDAMYWYRQDPGQGLRLIYYSQIVNDFQKGDIAEGYSVSREKKESFPLTVTSAQKNPTAFYLCASRPDGTGEKGYGYTFGSGTRLTVV.

This clone has a single count. This sequence joins TRBV14 and TRBJ1-1; 8 positions agree with TRBD1. This CDR3 contains 17 residues. After removal of 5 bases from V and 9 bases from J, the junction contained 20 bases not matched to a gene. Germline V lookup: CDR1 SGHDN, CDR2 FVKESK. The CDR3 loop is CASSLIRDRRMRVKAFF. The CDR3 DNA follows: TGTGCCAGCAGCTTGATCCGGGACAGGAGAATGAGGGTTAAAGCTTTCTTT.

V gene TRBV18 combines with J gene TRBJ1-2, with unresolved D. Germline CDR1 KGHSH, CDR2 LQKENI. Trimming stripped 5 bases from V and 4 bases from J, with 17 bases between. There are 15 residues in the CDR3. The CDR3 nucleotides read TGTGCCAGCTCATCGACCTGGACTGACGCCTATGGCTACACCTTC. As protein: CASSSTWTDAYGYTF.

This clone has a handful of counts. This chain connects TRBV5-6 to TRBJ1-4, with a possible D match to TRBD1 (5 bases). The V end lost 0 bases, the J end lost 3 bases, and 6 bases lay between the germline ends. Germline-derived CDR1 and CDR2 are SGHDT and YYEEEE. CDR3 length: 14 amino acids. In DNA, the CDR3 is TGTGCCAGCAGCTTGGGGGGCCCTAATGAAAAACTGTTTTTT. Amino acid sequence: CASSLGGPNEKLFF. The full variable domain, rest sourced from reference TRBV5-6 and TRBJ1-4, is DAGVTQSPTHLIKTRGQQVTLRCSPKSGHDTVSWYQQALGQGPQFIFQYYEEEERQRGNFPDRFSGHQFPNYSSELNVNALLLGDSALYLCASSLGGPNEKLFFGSGTQLSVL.

J is TRBJ2-3 and V is TRBV19; 8 bases agree with TRBD1. The V segment lost 7 bases and the J segment 1 base; nucleotides outside the gene matches: 4. CDR3 length: 14 amino acids. CDR1 and CDR2 (germline): LNHDA, SQIVND (reference sequence). The CDR3 region is CASNRGAGTDTQYF. DNA of the CDR3: TGTGCCAGTAACAGGGGGGCAGGCACAGATACGCAGTATTTT.

The chain has TRBV7-8 and TRBJ1-1; no clear D gene. The CDR3 is 11 amino acids. Germline loops: CDR1 SGHVS, CDR2 FQNEAQ. V was pared by 5 bases and J by 6 bases, with 7 bases between. Written as DNA, the CDR3 is TGTGCCAGCAGCCGTCTCCCTGAAGCTTTCTTT. Translation: CASSRLPEAFF. The whole variable domain, filled in from reference TRBV7-8 and TRBJ1-1, reads GAGVSQSPRYKVAKRGQDVALRCDPISGHVSLFWYQQALGQGPEFLTYFQNEAQLDKSGLPSDRFFAERPEGSVSTLKIQRTQQEDSAVYLCASSRLPEAFFGQGTRLTVV.

This sequence joins TRBV30 and TRBJ1-5; no definite D call. CDR1 and CDR2 (germline): GTSNPN, SVGIG (reference sequence). The CDR3 consists of 13 residues. V shed 2 bases and J shed 5 bases, with 10 bases lying between them. CDR3 sequence (DNA): TGTGCCTGGAGTTCCATGCGGGATCAGCCCCAGCATTTT. Its translation is CAWSSMRDQPQHF. Filled out from reference TRBV30 and TRBJ1-5, the complete variable domain reads SQTIHQWPATLVQPVGSPLSLECTVEGTSNPNLYWYRQAAGRGLQLLFYSVGIGQISSEVPQNLSASRPQDRQFILSSKKLLLSDSGFYLCAWSSMRDQPQHFGDGTRLSIL.

This clone was picked up a small number of times. This chain links TRBV27 with TRBJ2-7, with 11 bases that match TRBD1. CDR3 length equals 15 residues. Germline assignment: CDR1 MNHEY and CDR2 SMNVEV (reference sequence). Trimming removed 3 bases from V and 5 bases from J; junction bases left unmatched: 6. CDR3 DNA: TGTGCCAGCAGTTTTCTGGGACAGGGGGGTGACGAGCAGTACTTC. This gives the protein CASSFLGQGGDEQYF.

This chain links TRBV28 with TRBJ1-4; the D is unclear. Per the germline V gene, CDR1 is MDHEN and CDR2 is SYDVKM. The V end was cut by 0 bases, the J end by 0 bases, with 8 bases between. The CDR3 has 16 amino acids. CDR3 residues: CASSLWSGSTNEKLFF. CDR3 nucleotide sequence: TGTGCCAGCAGTTTATGGTCGGGATCAACTAATGAAAAACTGTTTTTT.

This clone was seen only a few times. V is TRBV27 and J is TRBJ2-5, with D maybe TRBD1 (5 bases). There are 13 residues in the CDR3. V lost 2 bases to trimming and J lost 4 bases, with 8 bases between them. Germline V lookup: CDR1 MNHEY, CDR2 SMNVEV (reference sequence). CDR3 amino acids: CASSLRQGETQYF. The CDR3 nucleotides are TGTGCCAGCAGTTTACGGCAGGGAGAGACCCAGTACTTC.

This clone was detected only a few times. This sequence joins TRBV7-9 and TRBJ1-1; a weak D match, TRBD1 (6 bases). Deletions cut 3 bases from V and 0 bases from J, with 8 bases between. The CDR3 is made up of 14 amino acids. CDR1 is SEHNR and CDR2 is FQNEAQ in the germline V gene (reference sequence). CDR3 in amino acids: CASSFQGMNTEAFF. The CDR3 DNA reads TGTGCCAGCAGCTTCCAGGGGATGAACACTGAAGCTTTCTTT. Combining the CDR3 with reference TRBV7-9 and TRBJ1-1 gives the whole variable domain DTGVSQNPRHKITKRGQNVTFRCDPISEHNRLYWYRQTLGQGPEFLTYFQNEAQLEKSRLLSDRFSAERPKGSFSTLEIQRTEQGDSAMYLCASSFQGMNTEAFFGQGTRLTVV.

This chain links TRBV4-1 with TRBJ2-5, with 8 bases matching TRBD2. Per the germline V gene, CDR1 is MGHRA and CDR2 is YSYEKL. The V segment lost 0 bases and the J segment 5 bases; nucleotides outside the gene matches: 11. CDR3 length: 17 residues. The CDR3 protein is CASSQDRSGGPEETQYF. CDR3 DNA sequence: TGCGCCAGCAGCCAAGATCGGAGCGGGGGCCCGGAGGAGACCCAGTACTTC.

This clone turned up a few times. The rearrangement joins TRBV7-2 to TRBJ2-1; the match to TRBD1 covers 8 bases. The length of the CDR3 is 15 residues. After removal of 2 bases from V and 9 bases from J, the junction contained 9 bases not matched to a gene. CDR1 is SGHTA and CDR2 is FQGNSA in the germline V gene. The CDR3 nucleotides are TGTGCCAGCAGCTTATTATGGACAGGGTTCACTGAGCAGTTCTTC. Translated, it gives CASSLLWTGFTEQFF.

This sequence joins TRBV12-3 or TRBV12-4 and TRBJ2-7; TRBD1 agrees at 7 bases. There are 13 residues in the CDR3. J lost 5 bases, V lost 7 bases, and 8 bases had no gene match. CDR3 protein: CASTVPQGHEQYF. CDR3 nucleotides: TGTGCCAGCACCGTCCCACAGGGGCACGAGCAGTACTTC.

This chain connects TRBV11-2 to TRBJ2-7; TRBD2 might be the D (6 bases). Trimming left V 3 bases short and J 2 bases short, with 11 bases between. CDR1 is SGHAT, CDR2 FQNNGV, per germline. The CDR3 contains 14 residues. The DNA of the CDR3 is TGTGCCAGCAGCTTTGGCGGGACTGCCTACGAGCAGTACTTC. It yields the protein CASSFGGTAYEQYF.

The genes are TRBV7-2 and TRBJ1-5; D remains unclear. Germline CDR1 is SGHTA and CDR2 is FQGNSA. V was clipped by 1 base and J by 0 bases, with 13 bases between them. There are 17 residues in the CDR3. In DNA form, the CDR3 reads TGTGCCAGCAGCTTAGTAGGAGGGAGGAATAGCAATCAGCCCCAGCATTTT. Translated: CASSLVGGRNSNQPQHF.

The chain uses TRBV7-2 and TRBJ1-6; D might be TRBD1 (6 bases). The CDR3 extends over 14 amino acids. Germline CDR1 reads SGHTA; CDR2 reads FQGNSA. Trimming pared 1 base from V and 7 bases from J, leaving 8 bases between. The CDR3 spells CASSLVQGNSPLHF. For the CDR3, the DNA is TGTGCCAGCAGCTTAGTCCAGGGGAATTCACCCCTCCACTTT.